The 12 T cell receptor beta chains below come from one sample, sequenced in a study of T cells in Graves' hyperthyroidism and ophthalmopathy. RNA transcripts were the template for amplifying TCR beta CDR3 regions. TCR CDR3 underwent first-round RT-PCR with the HTBI primer set. Each CDR3 protein is one row after TCRdb ran MiXCR on the multiplex PCR reads. The sample has 280,000 or so distinct CDR3 sequences, under 30% seen once. Sequencing used blood. The source is a man aged 40-49 years with Graves' hyperthyroidism that later progressed to Graves' ophthalmopathy.

This clonotype came up many times. The V call is TRBV3-1, the J call TRBJ1-2, with D perhaps TRBD1 (5 bases). Trimming took 5 bases from V and 2 from J, leaving 15 bases between them. CDR1 LGHDT and CDR2 YNNKEL come from the germline V gene (reference sequence). There are 15 residues in the CDR3. The CDR3 DNA reads TGTGCCAGCAGCGCTAGTATAGGGGTCAACTATGGCTACACCTTC. Protein sequence: CASSASIGVNYGYTF.

V and J are TRBV6-4 and TRBJ1-2; D is undetermined. CDR1 and CDR2 from the germline V gene are MRHNA and SNTAGT. The V end was cut by 3 bases, the J end by 2 bases, with 10 bases between. CDR3 size: 14 residues. This chain's CDR3 is CASSDGRGNYGYTF. CDR3 sequence (DNA): TGTGCCAGCAGTGATGGACGGGGAAACTATGGCTACACCTTC.

The V gene is TRBV2, the J gene TRBJ2-5; 7 bases are a match to TRBD1. V was pared by 6 bases and J by 3 bases, with 10 bases of the junction left unmatched. Germline assignment: CDR1 SNHLY and CDR2 FYNNEI. The CDR3 totals 15 residues. CDR3 protein: CASRPAEGAKETQYF. Here the CDR3 DNA reads TGTGCCAGCAGACCAGCCGAGGGGGCTAAAGAGACCCAGTACTTC.

The rearrangement joins TRBV11-3 to TRBJ1-2; D remains unclear. The CDR3 is made up of 14 amino acids. Germline V gives CDR1 SGHNT, CDR2 YENEEA. V gave up 1 base and J gave up 4 bases, with 10 bases separating them. The CDR3 is CASSLAGQVYGYTF. The CDR3 bases are TGTGCCAGCAGCTTAGCAGGCCAGGTCTATGGCTACACCTTC. The complete variable domain, with remaining parts taken from reference TRBV11-3 and TRBJ1-2, reads EAGVVQSPRYKIIEKKQPVAFWCNPISGHNTLYWYLQNLGQGPELLIRYENEEAVDDSQLPKDRFSAERLKGVDSTLKIQPAELGDSAVYLCASSLAGQVYGYTFGSGTRLTVV.

This clonotype came up many times. The chain links TRBV18 to TRBJ2-5, with D tentatively TRBD1 (7 bases). V shed 6 bases and J shed 1 base, with 15 bases lying between them. Germline CDR1 reads KGHSH; CDR2 reads LQKENI. This CDR3 comprises 15 residues. CDR3 nucleotides: TGTGCCAGCTCGCTCAACAGGGGAGGCCAAGAGACCCAGTACTTC. As protein: CASSLNRGGQETQYF.

This clonotype has at least ten counts. The CDR3 sequence: CAWIRDSYEQYF. CDR3 sequence (DNA): TGTGCCTGGATCCGGGACAGCTACGAGCAGTACTTC. The gene calls are TRBV30 and TRBJ2-7; TRBD1 aligns across 7 bases. V lost 4 bases and J lost 3; bases outside the gene matches: 3. The germline V gene encodes CDR1 GTSNPN and CDR2 SVGIG (reference sequence). This CDR3 spans 12 amino acids.

About this clonotype itself: One end of the junction is discordant with germline, which a read error may explain. The V gene is TRBV12-3 or TRBV12-4, the J gene TRBJ2-7; 7 bases line up with TRBD1. The CDR3 is made up of 15 amino acids. The CDR3 sequence: CASSSLTGSSCEQYF. CDR3 sequence (DNA): TGTGCCAGCAGCTCGCTGACAGGGAGCTCCTGCGAGCAGTACTTC.

In this sample, this clonotype turned up many times. This sequence joins TRBV7-9 and TRBJ2-7; D may match TRBD1 or TRBD2 (5 bases each). Trimming left V 6 bases short and J 3 bases short, with 15 bases between. This CDR3 has 14 residues. CDR1 and CDR2 from the germline V gene are SEHNR and FQNEAQ (reference sequence). The CDR3 loop is CASSPSLGDYEQYF. DNA for the CDR3: TGTGCCAGCAGTCCATCACTGGGGGACTACGAGCAGTACTTC.

The rearrangement joins TRBV29-1 to TRBJ2-7, with 7 bases lining up with TRBD1. Germline V gene data show CDR1 as SQVTM and CDR2 as ANQGSEA. The CDR3 covers 13 residues. With V trimmed by 5 bases and J by 4 bases, 8 bases remained unmatched. The DNA for the CDR3 is TGCAGCGTTAAGACAGGGAATGGGTACGAGCAGTACTTC. Its translation: CSVKTGNGYEQYF.

There are many counts of this clonotype. The rearrangement links TRBV18 to TRBJ2-5; 9 nucleotides line up with TRBD2. There are 15 residues in the CDR3. From germline, CDR1 is KGHSH and CDR2 LQKENI. V shed 0 bases, J shed 5 bases, and the junction held 4 bases outside the gene matches. The CDR3 spells CASSPPSSGKETQYF. CDR3 nucleotides: TGTGCCAGCTCACCACCGTCTAGCGGGAAGGAGACCCAGTACTTC.

The chain carries TRBV12-3 or TRBV12-4 and TRBJ1-2; D unresolved. V dropped 6 bases and J dropped 10 bases, with 18 bases sitting between them. This CDR3 is 13 amino acids long. This chain's CDR3 is CASSDSSGAPYTF. The CDR3 region has the DNA TGTGCCAGCAGCGATTCATCGGGAGCACCCTACACCTTC.

The chain combines TRBV4-1 with TRBJ1-2; D is unclear. The CDR3 runs 15 residues. CDR1 MGHRA and CDR2 YSYEKL come from the germline V gene. Trimming pared 0 bases from V and 3 bases from J, leaving 11 bases between. The CDR3 DNA sequence: TGCGCCAGCAGCCAAGATGAGGGCATCTACTATGGCTACACCTTC. This gives the protein CASSQDEGIYYGYTF.